This TCR beta chain was profiled in a study of siplizumab effects on memory and regulatory T cells. Assay used: immunoSEQ multiplex PCR; TCRdb lists only in-frame clones, some missing. The sample lists some 100,000 clones; about 92% were seen once. The material sequenced was Tregs sorted from blood. The clonotype was recovered from a human donor in good health.

The CDR3 protein is CASQRRGDTEAFF. CDR3 nucleotide sequence: TGTGCCTCCCAACGGAGGGGGGACACTGAAGCTTTCTTT. The rearrangement joins TRBV30 to TRBJ1-1; D perhaps matches TRBD1 (6 bases). The germline CDR1 and CDR2 sequences are GTSNPN and SVGIG (reference sequence). The V gene lost 7 bases and the J gene lost 3 bases, with 15 bases spanning the gap. The CDR3 spans 13 residues.